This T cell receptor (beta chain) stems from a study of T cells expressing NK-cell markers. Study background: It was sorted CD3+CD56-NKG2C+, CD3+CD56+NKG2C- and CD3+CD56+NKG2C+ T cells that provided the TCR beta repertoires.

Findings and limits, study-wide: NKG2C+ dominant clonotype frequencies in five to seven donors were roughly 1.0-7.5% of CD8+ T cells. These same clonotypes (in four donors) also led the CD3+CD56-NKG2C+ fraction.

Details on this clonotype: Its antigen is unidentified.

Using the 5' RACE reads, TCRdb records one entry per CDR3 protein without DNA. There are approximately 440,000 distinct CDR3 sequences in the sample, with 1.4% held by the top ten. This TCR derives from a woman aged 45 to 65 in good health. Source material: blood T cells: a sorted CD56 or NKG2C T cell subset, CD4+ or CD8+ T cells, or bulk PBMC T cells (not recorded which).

CDR3 region: CASREAGGQTQYF. The chain carries TRBV27 and TRBJ2-5; checking the TCRdb D call of TRBD2 is not possible without DNA. Germline assignment: CDR1 MNHEY and CDR2 SMNVEV (reference sequence). There are 13 residues in the CDR3.